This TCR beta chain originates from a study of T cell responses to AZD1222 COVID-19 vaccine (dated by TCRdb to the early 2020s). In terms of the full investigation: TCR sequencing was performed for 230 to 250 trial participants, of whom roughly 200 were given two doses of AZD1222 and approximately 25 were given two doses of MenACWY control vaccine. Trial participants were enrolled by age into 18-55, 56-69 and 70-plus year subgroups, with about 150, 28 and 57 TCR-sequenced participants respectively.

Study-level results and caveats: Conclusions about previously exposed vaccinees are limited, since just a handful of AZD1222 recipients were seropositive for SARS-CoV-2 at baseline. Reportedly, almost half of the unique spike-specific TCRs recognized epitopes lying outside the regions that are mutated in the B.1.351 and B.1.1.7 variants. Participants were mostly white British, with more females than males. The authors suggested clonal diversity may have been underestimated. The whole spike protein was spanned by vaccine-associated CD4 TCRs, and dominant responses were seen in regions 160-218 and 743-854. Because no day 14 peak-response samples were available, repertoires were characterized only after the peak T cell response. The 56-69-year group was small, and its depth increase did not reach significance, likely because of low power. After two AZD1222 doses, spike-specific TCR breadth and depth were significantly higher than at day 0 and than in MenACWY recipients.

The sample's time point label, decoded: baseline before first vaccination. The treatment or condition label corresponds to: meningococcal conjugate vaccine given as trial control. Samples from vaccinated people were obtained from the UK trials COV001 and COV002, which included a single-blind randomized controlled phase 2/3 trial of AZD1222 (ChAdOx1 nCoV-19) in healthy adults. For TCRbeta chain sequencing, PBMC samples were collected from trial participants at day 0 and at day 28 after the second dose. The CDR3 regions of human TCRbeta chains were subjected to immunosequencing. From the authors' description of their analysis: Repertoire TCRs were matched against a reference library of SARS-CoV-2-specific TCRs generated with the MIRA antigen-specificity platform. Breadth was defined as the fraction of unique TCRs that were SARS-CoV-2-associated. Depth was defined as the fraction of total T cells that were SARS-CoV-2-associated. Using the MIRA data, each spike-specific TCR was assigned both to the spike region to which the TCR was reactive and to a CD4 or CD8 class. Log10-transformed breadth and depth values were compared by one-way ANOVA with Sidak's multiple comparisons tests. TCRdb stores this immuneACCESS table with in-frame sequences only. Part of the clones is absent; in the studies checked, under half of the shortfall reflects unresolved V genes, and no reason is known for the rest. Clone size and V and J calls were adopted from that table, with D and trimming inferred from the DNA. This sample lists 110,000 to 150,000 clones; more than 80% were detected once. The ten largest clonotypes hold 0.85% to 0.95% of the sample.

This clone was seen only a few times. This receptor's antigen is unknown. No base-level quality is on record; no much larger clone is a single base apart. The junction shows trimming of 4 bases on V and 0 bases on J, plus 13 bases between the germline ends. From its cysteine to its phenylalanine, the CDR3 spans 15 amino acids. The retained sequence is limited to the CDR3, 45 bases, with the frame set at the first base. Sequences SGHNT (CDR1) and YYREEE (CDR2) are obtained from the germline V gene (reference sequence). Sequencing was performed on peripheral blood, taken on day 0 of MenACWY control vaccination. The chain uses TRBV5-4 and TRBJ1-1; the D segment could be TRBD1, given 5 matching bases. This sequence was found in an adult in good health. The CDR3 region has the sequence CASSRQSGVNTEAFF. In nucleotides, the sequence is TGTGCCAGCAGCCGCCAGTCGGGGGTGAACACTGAAGCTTTCTTT.